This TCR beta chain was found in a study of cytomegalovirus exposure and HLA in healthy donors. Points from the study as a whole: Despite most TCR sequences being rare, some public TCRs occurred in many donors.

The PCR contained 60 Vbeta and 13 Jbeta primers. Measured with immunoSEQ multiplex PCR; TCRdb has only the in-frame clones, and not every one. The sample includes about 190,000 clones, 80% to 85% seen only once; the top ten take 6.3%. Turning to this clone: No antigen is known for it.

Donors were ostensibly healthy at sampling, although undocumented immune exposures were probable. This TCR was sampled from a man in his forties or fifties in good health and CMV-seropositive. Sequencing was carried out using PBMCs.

CDR3 DNA sequence: TGTGCCACCCCCCGTAGGGGAACTCAGCCCCAGCATTTT. Translating it yields CATPRRGTQPQHF. This chain uses TRBV15 with TRBJ1-5, with D possibly being TRBD1 (5 bases). Per the germline V gene, CDR1 is LNHNV and CDR2 is YYDKDF (reference sequence). The CDR3 totals 13 residues. V was trimmed by 8 bases and J by 6 bases, leaving 14 bases between them.